Each of the 3 T cell receptor beta chains below was sequenced from the same sample in a study of blood T cell repertoires in COVID-19. The repertoire was sequenced with immunoSEQ multiplex PCR; TCRdb's copy has only in-frame clones and lacks some. The repertoire has about 300,000 clones, around 88% of them found once; the top ten carry under 8%. The material sequenced was peripheral blood. These receptors were obtained from a woman aged 30 to 39 who had recovered from COVID-19.

The V call is TRBV11-3, the J call TRBJ2-7; 8 bases map to TRBD1. V lost 5 bases, J lost 0 bases, and 6 bases stayed unmatched. Germline V CDR1 and CDR2: SGHNT, YENEEA. This CDR3 comprises 15 residues. The CDR3 DNA sequence: TGTGCCAGCAGCATCGGGACAGGTCCCTCCTACGAGCAGTACTTC. Translation gives CASSIGTGPSYEQYF. The variable domain in full, completed from reference TRBV11-3 and TRBJ2-7, reads EAGVVQSPRYKIIEKKQPVAFWCNPISGHNTLYWYLQNLGQGPELLIRYENEEAVDDSQLPKDRFSAERLKGVDSTLKIQPAELGDSAVYLCASSIGTGPSYEQYFGPGTRLTVT.

The CDR3 spells CASSLYAGAATEAFF. In nucleotides, the CDR3 is TGTGCCAGCAGCTTATATGCGGGGGCAGCCACTGAAGCTTTCTTT. The chain recombines TRBV7-2 with TRBJ1-1; a possible D gene is TRBD1 (6 bases). Per the germline V gene, CDR1 is SGHTA and CDR2 is FQGNSA. The CDR3 length is 15 residues. Deletions cut 2 bases from V and 4 bases from J, with 14 bases between.

In the case of this clone: The sample has other DNA sequences that encode this CDR3 too. The chain recombines TRBV5-4 with TRBJ2-1; D is perhaps TRBD2 (7 bases). Germline CDR1 SGHNT, CDR2 YYREEE (reference sequence). The CDR3 has 15 residues. The V end lost 4 bases, the J end lost 3 bases, and 14 bases lay between the germline ends. CDR3 sequence reads: CASSPRGGIYNEQFF. DNA of the CDR3: TGTGCCAGCAGCCCGAGGGGGGGGATCTACAATGAGCAGTTCTTC.